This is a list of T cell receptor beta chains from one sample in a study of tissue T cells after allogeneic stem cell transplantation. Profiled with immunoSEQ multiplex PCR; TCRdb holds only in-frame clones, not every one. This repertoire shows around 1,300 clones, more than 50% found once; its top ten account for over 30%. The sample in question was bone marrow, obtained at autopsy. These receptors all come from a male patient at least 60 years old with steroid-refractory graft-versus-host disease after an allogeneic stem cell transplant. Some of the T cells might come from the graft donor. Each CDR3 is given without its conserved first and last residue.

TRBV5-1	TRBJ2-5	ASSLGTLRYQETQY
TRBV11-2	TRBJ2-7	ASRGGQGPGSYEQY
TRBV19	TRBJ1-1	ATDRKNTEAF
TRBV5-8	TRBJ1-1	ASSAYLNTEAF
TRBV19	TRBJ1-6	ASSVPRGTRDSPLH
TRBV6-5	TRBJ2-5	ASRILAEETQY
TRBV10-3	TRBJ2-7	ATWESSYEQY
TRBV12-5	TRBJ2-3	ASAPGQGFGDTQY
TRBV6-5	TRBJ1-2	ASSYSVPGQGYGYT
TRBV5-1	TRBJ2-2	ASSFGQPGELF
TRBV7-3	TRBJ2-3	ASSYTGASTDTQY
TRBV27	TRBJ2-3	ASSLRGQSTDTQY
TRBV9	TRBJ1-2	ASSVDPSYGYT
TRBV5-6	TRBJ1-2	ASSSGQVYGYT
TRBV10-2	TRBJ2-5	ASTFDRGETQY
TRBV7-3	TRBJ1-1	ASSADRDTEAF
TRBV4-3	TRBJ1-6	ASSQEVVRPLH
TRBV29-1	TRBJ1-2	SVEVNRGNYGYT
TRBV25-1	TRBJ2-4	ATMGQGKNIQY